The text below deals with one T cell receptor beta chain. This clonotype showed up many times. What this receptor recognizes is not known. Within one base of it there is no much larger clone, and no base qualities were kept. All donors were healthy Caucasians. The twin cohort consisted of three pairs of female monozygotic twins, all aged about 18 to 29 years. Peripheral blood mononuclear cells were the source from which RNA for the TCR libraries was isolated. The library came from 5' RACE. Instrument used: Illumina HiSeq 2000. Template switching added a universal primer binding site, and the final cDNA carried a unique molecular identifier that allowed TCR cDNA molecules to be counted accurately. Specific primers in the conserved constant-segment region were used to synthesize first-strand cDNA for TCR alpha and beta chains. To control for contamination, every cDNA library was double barcoded, receiving both a SMART-Mk sample barcode and Illumina barcodes. TruSeq adapter sequences, together with Illumina sample barcodes, were added in two successive PCR steps. The TCR alpha and beta cDNA libraries were sequenced on the Illumina HiSeq platform using custom primers. Per the source publication's procedure: Raw reads were processed with MiGEC to extract unique molecular identifiers, and MiXCR was used to determine CDR3 positions. Recombination models were inferred per individual with the repgenHMM and IGoR tools using an EM algorithm. Shared clonotypes were analyzed with the tcR package in R, and sharing was normalized by the product of cloneset sizes. To study raw recombination without the effects of thymic and clonal selection, out-of-frame nonproductive sequences were analyzed. TCRdb handled the public reads itself, with Q25 trimming in fastp and clone calling in MiXCR, and kept productive beta chains. Entries that share a CDR3 protein sequence are merged under the most common genes and DNA. Clone size and V and J calls follow TCRdb, not the original study. Within this sample are hundreds of thousands of distinct CDR3 sequences, with 8% to 9% of them counted one time only. 0.75% to 1% of the sample comes from the top ten.

The sample comes from a study of identical twins (dated by TCRdb to 2015 to 2016). Some background on the complete study: TCR alpha and beta repertoires from monozygotic twins, unrelated adults of various ages and cord blood were deep-sequenced to test whether fetal clonotypes persist. To rule out contamination, the twin experiments were replicated at different times with different library preparation protocols. What the research found in general, with its limitations: In monozygotic twins, recombination models systematically underestimated out-of-frame TCR alpha sharing, but the models matched the sharing seen between unrelated individuals. Because the same donors could not be followed over many years, the conclusions depended on cross-sectional statistical analysis. The excess sharing between twins in beta out-of-frame sequences was weaker because fewer shared sequences reduced the signal-to-noise ratio. Compared with coincidental sharing between unrelated individuals, out-of-frame TCR alpha sequences shared between twins had an excess of sequences with low generation probability. Abundant cord blood beta clonotypes had fewer insertions, young adult naive repertoires showed a similar but weaker trend, and memory repertoires showed no such trend. Invariant T cells such as MAIT and iNKT could partly confound zero-insertion analyses, although diverse VJ usage argued against such confounding for most clonotypes.

This same sample was also taken into another study, of yellow fever vaccine responses in identical twins. Reported in the second study: According to the authors, the vaccine-induced T cell response in identical twins seemed to be partly convergent and partly specific to each individual. The study precisely tracked vaccine-responding T cell clones in identical twins.

The TCR originated in a woman younger than 30 in good health. The sample comprised PBMCs.

The sequenced DNA is TGTGCCAGCAGCAAACAAACCGGGGAGCTGTTTTTT. This translates into CASSKQTGELFF. This chain joins TRBV12-3 or TRBV12-4 to TRBJ2-2, with the D gene not clear enough to name. The CDR3 contains 12 residues, cysteine and phenylalanine counted. Just CDR3 DNA is preserved here, 36 bases in frame from base 1. V is pared back by 6 bases and J by 5 bases, with 7 bases lying between the germline termini.